This passage covers 26 T cell receptor beta chains from one sample sequenced in a study of blood T cell repertoires in COVID-19 (dated by TCRdb to 2020 to 2021). Receptor libraries were prepared by the immunoSEQ multiplex PCR assay. The table was pulled from immuneACCESS by TCRdb, which kept in-frame rearrangements only. Such tables lose some clones; where checked, under half of the loss comes from unresolved V genes, and the rest has no known cause. A total of about 83,000 clones appear in this sample, roughly 89% of them only once. The ten top clones hold 5.4% of the sample. The specimen sequenced was peripheral blood. All receptors derive from a man aged 55-75 years with acute or convalescent COVID-19.

The chain joins TRBV28 to TRBJ1-1; D ambiguous. Germline values: CDR1 MDHEN, CDR2 SYDVKM. The V end was cut by 3 bases, the J end by 4 bases, with 12 bases between. There are 14 residues in the CDR3. The CDR3 protein is CASSLPNSGTEAFF. CDR3 in DNA: TGTGCCAGCAGTTTGCCGAATTCGGGCACTGAAGCTTTCTTT.

This chain connects TRBV2 to TRBJ2-2; D call uncertain. The germline CDR1 and CDR2 sequences are SNHLY and FYNNEI. Trimming stripped 3 bases from V and 3 bases from J, with 11 bases between. This CDR3 spans 15 amino acids. Here the CDR3 reads CASSELSPDTGELFF. CDR3 nucleotide sequence: TGTGCCAGCAGTGAGCTAAGTCCGGACACCGGGGAGCTGTTTTTT.

This chain joins TRBV30 and TRBJ1-1, with 7 bases identical to TRBD1. Per the germline V gene, CDR1 is GTSNPN and CDR2 is SVGIG (reference sequence). The CDR3 length is 14 residues. V lost 1 base to trimming and J lost 1 base; unmatched junction nucleotides: 3. CDR3 amino acids: CAWSAGTANTEAFF. The CDR3 DNA reads TGTGCCTGGAGTGCCGGGACAGCGAACACTGAAGCTTTCTTT.

Here the CDR3 DNA reads TGTGCCAGCCGATCGACAGGCCCATATCGCAATCAGCCCCAGCATTTT. Protein: CASRSTGPYRNQPQHF. The chain recombines TRBV19 with TRBJ1-5, with D perhaps TRBD1 (6 bases). The CDR3 has 16 amino acids. CDR1 is LNHDA, CDR2 SQIVND, per germline (reference sequence). Trimming removed 9 bases from V and 2 bases from J, with 20 bases in between. Full variable domain (missing parts from reference TRBV19 and TRBJ1-5): DGGITQSPKYLFRKEGQNVTLSCEQNLNHDAMYWYRQDPGQGLRLIYYSQIVNDFQKGDIAEGYSVSREKKESFPLTVTSAQKNPTAFYLCASRSTGPYRNQPQHFGDGTRLSIL.

The chain is built from TRBV5-1 and TRBJ1-2; a possible D gene is TRBD1 (5 bases). Looked up from germline, CDR1 is SGHRS and CDR2 is YFSETQ. V shed 4 bases and J shed 4 bases, with 14 bases lying between them. The CDR3 contains 14 residues. The CDR3 nucleotides read TGCGCCAGCAGCCCCGAGGCGGGGGGCTATGGCTACACCTTC. Translated, it gives CASSPEAGGYGYTF.

The chain carries TRBV4-3 and TRBJ2-5; 7 positions agree with TRBD2. This CDR3 has 16 residues. Looked up from germline, CDR1 is LGHNA and CDR2 is YSLEER. The ends lost 0 bases at V and 5 bases at J; junction bases unmatched: 9. DNA for the CDR3: TGCGCCAGCAGCCAAGATCGGGGGAGGGAGGGTGAGACCCAGTACTTC. This codes for CASSQDRGREGETQYF.

This chain connects TRBV7-6 to TRBJ2-1; a possible D gene is TRBD2 (8 bases). The CDR3 length is 15 residues. Germline V gene sequence: CDR1 SGHVS, CDR2 FNYEAQ. The V and J ends lost 5 bases and 8 bases respectively, with 19 bases between them. The CDR3 nucleotides read TGTGCCAGCAGCACCGACAGGGTTAGCGGGGATGAGCAGTTCTTC. Residues: CASSTDRVSGDEQFF.

The chain carries TRBV19 and TRBJ1-1; D possibly corresponds to TRBD1 (5 bases). With 4 bases removed from V and 0 bases from J, the gap between germline ends came to 15 bases. CDR1 and CDR2 (germline): LNHDA, SQIVND (reference sequence). CDR3 length: 16 amino acids. The CDR3 sequence: CASSTTGTLMNTEAFF. The CDR3 DNA reads as TGTGCCAGTAGTACGACGGGGACTCTAATGAACACTGAAGCTTTCTTT.

The gene calls are TRBV7-2 and TRBJ1-1, with 9 bases matching TRBD1. V shed 4 bases, J shed 10 bases, and the junction held 16 bases outside the gene matches. CDR1 SGHTA and CDR2 FQGNSA come from the germline V gene. The CDR3 covers 16 residues. CDR3 protein: CASSSRPGQGGRGAFF. CDR3 nucleotide sequence: TGTGCCAGCAGCTCACGGCCGGGACAGGGTGGTAGGGGAGCTTTCTTT.

This clone has a single count. This chain uses TRBV9 with TRBJ2-3; possibly TRBD1 for D (6 bases). Germline V gene sequence: CDR1 SGDLS, CDR2 YYNGEE. This CDR3 region has 15 residues. The ends were cut back, 0 bases at V and 2 bases at J, with 10 bases in the middle. The CDR3 loop reads CASSVEGENTDTQYF. CDR3 sequence (DNA): TGTGCCAGCAGCGTAGAGGGGGAGAACACAGATACGCAGTATTTT.

CDR3 DNA: TGTGCCAGCAGCCATTACAGGGGGCGCCGCTACGAGCAGTACTTC. Translating gives CASSHYRGRRYEQYF. This rearrangement joins TRBV11-2 to TRBJ2-7; TRBD1 matches at 9 bases. The CDR3 is 15 residues long. Germline V gives CDR1 SGHAT, CDR2 FQNNGV. After removal of 5 bases from V and 3 bases from J, the junction contained 8 bases not matched to a gene. Combining the CDR3 with reference TRBV11-2 and TRBJ2-7 gives the whole variable domain EAGVAQSPRYKIIEKRQSVAFWCNPISGHATLYWYQQILGQGPKLLIQFQNNGVVDDSQLPKDRFSAERLKGVDSTLKIQPAKLEDSAVYLCASSHYRGRRYEQYFGPGTRLTVT.

V and J are TRBV6-4 and TRBJ1-2; possibly TRBD1 for D (5 bases). The length of the CDR3 is 13 residues. The V end was cut by 4 bases, the J end by 1 base, with 7 bases between. The germline V gene encodes CDR1 MRHNA and CDR2 SNTAGT. The CDR3 here is CASSAGLNYGYTF. The CDR3 DNA sequence: TGTGCCAGCAGTGCAGGGCTTAACTATGGCTACACCTTC.

The chain is built from TRBV7-9 and TRBJ2-3; 8 bases map to TRBD2. The CDR3 has 15 residues. The germline V gene has CDR1 SEHNR and CDR2 FQNEAQ (reference sequence). J gave up 2 bases and V 3 bases, and 4 bases lay outside the gene matches. The CDR3 is CASSLVAGPTDTQYF. For the CDR3, the DNA is TGTGCCAGCAGCTTGGTAGCGGGGCCCACAGATACGCAGTATTTT.

The CDR3 here is CASSYTSGANVLTF. CDR3 DNA sequence: TGTGCCAGCAGTTACACATCTGGGGCCAACGTCCTGACTTTC. The rearrangement joins TRBV6-2 or TRBV6-3 to TRBJ2-6; no clear D. CDR1 is MNHEY, CDR2 SVGEGT, per germline. The CDR3 length is 14 residues. Trimming pared 2 bases from V and 1 base from J, leaving 3 bases between.

The chain employs TRBV7-6 and TRBJ2-3, with a possible D match to TRBD2 (6 bases). The CDR3 has 16 residues. The V and J ends lost 1 base and 3 bases respectively, with 14 bases between them. Germline V CDR1 and CDR2: SGHVS, FNYEAQ. This chain's CDR3 is CASSLEMTGVTDTQYF. In nucleotides, the CDR3 is TGTGCCAGCAGCTTAGAGATGACGGGGGTAACAGATACGCAGTATTTT.

The chain recombines TRBV7-2 with TRBJ2-2; 8 bases agree with TRBD1. The CDR3 totals 13 residues. The germline gives CDR1 SGHTA, CDR2 FQGNSA. Unmatched junction bases numbered 3, after V lost 6 bases and J lost 6 bases. The CDR3 sequence: CASSLQGAGELFF. The CDR3 DNA reads as TGTGCCAGCAGTTTACAGGGGGCCGGGGAGCTGTTTTTT.

As to this clone: At one end, the junction sequence differs from germline, possibly due to a read error. This rearrangement joins TRBV7-2 to TRBJ1-1; D not resolved. Germline V gene data show CDR1 as SGHTA and CDR2 as FQGNSA. The CDR3 loop spans 15 amino acids. In DNA form, the CDR3 reads TGTGCCAGCACCTTAGAGAGGAGGCGGAACACTGAAGCTTTCTTT. This sequence encodes CASTLERRRNTEAFF.

CDR3 in amino acids: CASSIRVGQPQHF. The CDR3 nucleotides read TGTGCCAGCAGCATCAGGGTGGGGCAGCCCCAGCATTTT. J is TRBJ1-5 and V is TRBV7-4; D perhaps matches TRBD1 (5 bases). Germline loops: CDR1 SGHVT, CDR2 SQSDAQ. Trimming removed 5 bases from V and 7 bases from J, with 12 bases in between. There are 13 residues in the CDR3.

V is TRBV9 and J is TRBJ1-1, with TRBD1 matching over 8 bases. With V trimmed by 0 bases and J by 0 bases, 1 base remained unmatched. This CDR3 is 15 amino acids long. The germline V gene has CDR1 SGDLS and CDR2 YYNGEE. The CDR3 DNA reads TGTGCCAGCAGCGTAGCGACAGGGGTGAACACTGAAGCTTTCTTT. This sequence encodes CASSVATGVNTEAFF.

The chain recombines TRBV7-9 with TRBJ1-5, with D unresolved. The length of the CDR3 is 14 residues. Germline CDR1 is SEHNR and CDR2 is FQNEAQ (reference sequence). Trimming cost V 3 bases and J 3 bases, with 9 bases left between them. CDR3 amino acids: CASSFAGTNQPQHF. CDR3 bases: TGTGCCAGCAGCTTTGCGGGAACCAATCAGCCCCAGCATTTT.

This clone appeared a single time. This sequence joins TRBV6-5 and TRBJ2-5; the match to TRBD1 covers 7 bases. The CDR3 runs to 16 residues. Trimming cost V 0 bases and J 5 bases; bases outside gene matches: 9. Germline CDR1 reads MNHEY; CDR2 reads SVGAGI. DNA of the CDR3: TGTGCCAGCAGTTACTCAGGACAGGCGGTGGGGGAGACCCAGTACTTC. Its protein product is CASSYSGQAVGETQYF.

This clone was seen only a few times. The chain carries TRBV4-3 and TRBJ2-7, with 10 positions matching TRBD2. The CDR3 is 16 amino acids. The germline CDR1 and CDR2 sequences are LGHNA and YSLEER. The trim removed 0 bases at V and 6 bases at J, leaving 8 bases unmatched. Here the CDR3 reads CASSQDWPAGGLEQYF. The CDR3 nucleotides read TGCGCCAGCAGCCAAGATTGGCCAGCGGGGGGGCTCGAGCAGTACTTC.

Only one count was recorded for this clone. The rearrangement joins TRBV7-8 to TRBJ2-7; 7 nucleotides align to TRBD1. With V trimmed by 5 bases and J by 3 bases, 7 bases remained unmatched. The CDR3 extends over 14 amino acids. Germline V CDR1 and CDR2: SGHVS, FQNEAQ. This chain's CDR3 is CASSQTGAHYEQYF. DNA of the CDR3: TGTGCCAGCAGCCAAACAGGGGCGCACTACGAGCAGTACTTC.

The CDR3 loop reads CASSWEGAPKAFF. The CDR3 DNA follows: TGTGCCAGCAGTTGGGAGGGTGCGCCCAAAGCTTTCTTT. This chain uses TRBV28 with TRBJ1-1, with D unresolved. The CDR3 length is 13 residues. Germline loops: CDR1 MDHEN, CDR2 SYDVKM. With 4 bases removed from V and 9 bases from J, the gap between germline ends came to 15 bases.

The rearrangement links TRBV6-5 to TRBJ1-6; D is unresolved. The CDR3 is made up of 13 amino acids. Germline V CDR1 and CDR2: MNHEY, SVGAGI. The ends were cut back, 2 bases at V and 7 bases at J, with 6 bases in the middle. The CDR3 sequence is CASSYVQNSPLHF. The DNA of the CDR3 is TGTGCCAGCAGTTACGTACAGAATTCACCCCTCCACTTT.

The V and J genes are TRBV7-8 and TRBJ1-1, with TRBD1 as a possible D gene (5 bases). Germline CDR1 SGHVS, CDR2 FQNEAQ. This CDR3 has 13 residues. Trimming removed 5 bases at V and 5 bases at J, with 12 bases between. This CDR3 reads CASSPRVGTEAFF. CDR3 coding DNA: TGTGCCAGCAGCCCCAGGGTTGGTACTGAAGCTTTCTTT.